The next 31 T cell receptor beta chains were all read from a single sample in a study of OX40 agonist ivuxolimab in advanced cancers. Using immunoSEQ multiplex PCR, the repertoire was profiled, and TCRdb retains in-frame clones only, with some absent. The sample shows 65,000 to 95,000 clones, about 84% of them seen only once. The sample in question was CD4+ or CD8+ T cells sorted from blood, obtained in a trial of the OX40 agonist ivuxolimab. These receptors were collected from an adult with an advanced solid tumor such as melanoma, head and neck, liver or kidney cancer.

For this clone: Other DNA sequences within the sample encode an identical CDR3. The rearrangement joins TRBV19 to TRBJ2-7; TRBD2 matches 10 bases. CDR1 and CDR2 (germline): LNHDA, SQIVND (reference sequence). The ends lost 5 bases at V and 2 bases at J; junction bases unmatched: 12. The CDR3 is 17 amino acids. The CDR3 region is CASSRGSGRAGAYEQYF. Here the CDR3 DNA reads TGTGCCAGTAGTCGGGGCAGCGGGAGGGCCGGGGCCTACGAGCAGTACTTC.

This clone was seen more than once but under ten times. The V call is TRBV5-1, the J call TRBJ1-1, with TRBD1 as a possible D gene (5 bases). V lost 6 bases and J 0 bases, leaving 12 bases between the germline ends. Germline V gene sequence: CDR1 SGHRS, CDR2 YFSETQ. The CDR3 has 14 amino acids. Written as DNA, the CDR3 is TGCGCCAGCACCCGGGGCCAGGTGAACACTGAAGCTTTCTTT. Protein: CASTRGQVNTEAFF.

This clone showed up just a few times. The chain combines TRBV5-4 with TRBJ1-1; D is unresolved. CDR3 length: 13 residues. V gave up 5 bases and J gave up 1 base, with 9 bases separating them. Germline CDR1 and CDR2: SGHNT and YYREEE (reference sequence). CDR3 in amino acids: CASRTTGNTEAFF. In nucleotides, the CDR3 is TGTGCCAGCAGGACGACTGGGAACACTGAAGCTTTCTTT.

This clone occurred once. The chain has TRBV27 and TRBJ2-7; TRBD2 agrees at 7 bases. This CDR3 region has 15 residues. Germline-derived CDR1 and CDR2 are MNHEY and SMNVEV (reference sequence). V lost 6 bases, J lost 9 bases, and 17 bases stayed unmatched. The CDR3 sequence: CASRASGPLASGQYF. In nucleotides, the CDR3 is TGTGCCAGCAGGGCTAGCGGCCCATTGGCGTCGGGGCAGTACTTC.

The chain links TRBV7-6 to TRBJ1-2, with unresolved D. CDR1 and CDR2 from the germline V gene are SGHVS and FNYEAQ. This CDR3 is built from 12 residues. The V gene lost 5 bases and the J gene lost 4 bases, with 8 bases spanning the gap. The CDR3 nucleotides are TGTGCCAGCAGCCCCCAAGGCTATGGCTACACCTTC. Its translation: CASSPQGYGYTF. The variable domain in full, completed from reference TRBV7-6 and TRBJ1-2, reads GAGVSQSPRYKVTKRGQDVALRCDPISGHVSLYWYRQALGQGPEFLTYFNYEAQQDKSGLPNDRFSAERPEGSISTLTIQRTEQRDSAMYRCASSPQGYGYTFGSGTRLTVV.

V and J are TRBV11-2 and TRBJ1-4; D call uncertain. Trimming removed 3 bases at V and 1 base at J, with 12 bases between. This CDR3 contains 16 residues. Germline loops: CDR1 SGHAT, CDR2 FQNNGV. The CDR3: CASSFARTGTNEKLFF. CDR3 nucleotide sequence: TGTGCCAGCAGCTTCGCCCGGACGGGAACTAATGAAAAACTGTTTTTT.

This clone appeared a single time. The rearrangement links TRBV7-3 to TRBJ2-1; TRBD2 is a possible D gene (6 bases). V was clipped by 1 base and J by 0 bases, with 10 bases between them. Germline V CDR1 and CDR2: SGHTA, FQGTGA. CDR3 length equals 16 residues. The CDR3 bases are TGTGCCAGCAGCTTAAGGTTCGGGAGCTCCTACAATGAGCAGTTCTTC. It codes for CASSLRFGSSYNEQFF.

This clone was counted only a few times. The gene calls are TRBV30 and TRBJ2-3; possible D gene TRBD2, 6 bases. This CDR3 contains 12 residues. Trimming took off 3 bases at V and 6 bases at J, with 10 bases between the two ends. The germline CDR1 and CDR2 sequences are GTSNPN and SVGIG (reference sequence). This CDR3 is CAWRGGWDTQYF. The DNA of the CDR3 is TGTGCCTGGAGGGGAGGCTGGGATACGCAGTATTTT. The variable domain in full, with the rest retrieved from reference TRBV30 and TRBJ2-3, is SQTIHQWPATLVQPVGSPLSLECTVEGTSNPNLYWYRQAAGRGLQLLFYSVGIGQISSEVPQNLSASRPQDRQFILSSKKLLLSDSGFYLCAWRGGWDTQYFGPGTRLTVL.

This clone was seen more than once but under ten times. The J gene is TRBJ1-1, the V gene TRBV2, with TRBD1 matching 9 bases. In germline, CDR1 is SNHLY, CDR2 FYNNEI. Germline trimming cut 6 bases from V and 4 bases from J; bases unmatched to any gene: 6. There are 14 residues in the CDR3. CDR3 sequence reads: CASRFTGGGTEAFF. CDR3 nucleotide sequence: TGTGCCAGCAGGTTCACAGGGGGCGGCACTGAAGCTTTCTTT.

This chain joins TRBV27 and TRBJ2-3; tentatively, D is TRBD2 (5 bases). The CDR3 is 12 residues long. Germline V CDR1 and CDR2: MNHEY, SMNVEV (reference sequence). The germline V and J ends were trimmed by 2 bases and 5 bases, with 5 bases remaining between them. CDR3 loop: CASSLSGDTQYF. CDR3 bases: TGTGCCAGCAGTTTAAGCGGAGATACGCAGTATTTT.

The chain uses TRBV13 and TRBJ1-3; tentative D call: TRBD1 (5 bases). V shed 1 base and J shed 2 bases, with 6 bases lying between them. Germline V gene data show CDR1 as PRHDT and CDR2 as FYEKMQ (reference sequence). The CDR3 loop spans 14 amino acids. Written as DNA, the CDR3 is TGTGCCAGCAGCTTAGTACAGGCTGGAAACACCATATATTTT. It encodes CASSLVQAGNTIYF.

The rearrangement joins TRBV19 to TRBJ2-7, with D uncertain. Germline lookup yields CDR1 LNHDA and CDR2 SQIVND (reference sequence). V was shortened by 5 bases and J by 3 bases, with 11 bases between the two germline ends. The CDR3 covers 13 residues. DNA of the CDR3: TGTGCCAGTAGTCTTGCAAGGTACTACGAGCAGTACTTC. Translated, it gives CASSLARYYEQYF.

V and J are TRBV10-3 and TRBJ2-4, with D perhaps being TRBD1 or TRBD2 (5 bases each). This CDR3 region has 17 residues. Trimming cost V 5 bases and J 3 bases, with 20 bases left between them. Germline CDR1 and CDR2: ENHRY and SYGVKD. CDR3: CAISLQAGSLGKNIQYF. The CDR3 nucleotides read TGTGCCATCAGTCTACAGGCTGGGAGTTTAGGCAAAAACATTCAGTACTTC.

This clone showed up just once. The chain combines TRBV6-5 with TRBJ1-3, with 7 positions matching TRBD1. The V gene end was trimmed by 6 bases and the J gene end by 0 bases; junction bases not matched to a gene: 5. CDR3 length: 15 amino acids. Germline V CDR1 and CDR2: MNHEY, SVGAGI. The CDR3 loop reads CASSLQGSSGNTIYF. CDR3 coding DNA: TGTGCCAGCAGCTTACAGGGGTCCTCTGGAAACACCATATATTTT.

The chain carries TRBV5-1 and TRBJ1-2; 8 bases agree with TRBD1. From germline, CDR1 is SGHRS and CDR2 YFSETQ. The junction had 14 bases not matched to a gene; V was cut back by 1 base and J by 3 bases. The CDR3 is made up of 18 amino acids. CDR3 nucleotide sequence: TGCGCCAGCAGCTTGCCAATCAACTGGACAGGGTTGGACTATGGCTACACCTTC. It translates to CASSLPINWTGLDYGYTF.

The chain joins TRBV9 to TRBJ2-7; D possibly corresponds to TRBD1 (5 bases). The V end was cut by 0 bases, the J end by 7 bases, with 11 bases between. Germline CDR1 SGDLS, CDR2 YYNGEE. The CDR3 contains 13 residues. The CDR3 region has the DNA TGTGCCAGCAGCGTAGAGGCAGGGCGTGAGCAGTACTTC. The encoded protein is CASSVEAGREQYF.

The rearrangement links TRBV30 to TRBJ1-1, with D unclear. Between the trimmed V and J ends, which lost 3 bases and 0 bases, there was a span of 2 bases. The CDR3 is 11 amino acids. CDR1 GTSNPN and CDR2 SVGIG come from the germline V gene (reference sequence). The CDR3: CAWRMNTEAFF. The DNA for the CDR3 is TGTGCCTGGAGAATGAACACTGAAGCTTTCTTT.

V gene TRBV7-2 combines with J gene TRBJ1-5; 8 bases agree with TRBD1. V was clipped by 7 bases and J by 6 bases; unmatched bases: 5. The CDR3 is 13 residues long. Germline-derived CDR1 and CDR2 are SGHTA and FQGNSA. The CDR3 loop reads CASNQGAGQPQHF. The DNA of the CDR3 is TGTGCCAGCAACCAGGGGGCCGGTCAGCCCCAGCATTTT.

The V call is TRBV6-5, the J call TRBJ1-2; 8 nucleotides align to TRBD1. The germline CDR1 and CDR2 sequences are MNHEY and SVGAGI. V dropped 6 bases and J dropped 8; count of bases not matched to a gene: 11. The CDR3 loop spans 14 amino acids. CDR3 bases: TGTGCCAGCAGAGTAGGGACAGGTCATAGGGGCTACACCTTC. Translated: CASRVGTGHRGYTF.

The gene calls are TRBV2 and TRBJ2-7; D uncertain. This CDR3 has 12 amino acids. V shed 5 bases and J shed 0 bases, with 5 bases lying between them. CDR1 is SNHLY, CDR2 FYNNEI, per germline. The CDR3 sequence is CASSYSSYEQYF. The CDR3 coding sequence is TGTGCCAGCAGTTACAGCTCCTACGAGCAGTACTTC.

Here the CDR3 DNA reads TGTGCCAGCAGCTTAGCCCATACTGGGGCCAACGTCCTGACTTTC. Translation: CASSLAHTGANVLTF. The rearrangement uses TRBV7-9 and TRBJ2-6; the D is unclear. V lost 0 bases, J lost 2 bases, and 5 bases lay in between. Germline values: CDR1 SEHNR, CDR2 FQNEAQ (reference sequence). This CDR3 has 15 amino acids.

The CDR3 region is CAWREGPSLTGELFF. CDR3 nucleotide sequence: TGTGCCTGGAGAGAGGGGCCTAGCTTGACCGGGGAGCTGTTTTTT. This chain joins TRBV30 and TRBJ2-2, with D possibly being TRBD1 or TRBD2 (5 bases each). V lost 3 bases and J 5 bases, leaving 16 bases between the germline ends. The length of the CDR3 is 15 residues. Germline values: CDR1 GTSNPN, CDR2 SVGIG (reference sequence).

The CDR3 DNA sequence: TGTGCCAGCACCCAAAGACGGCAGATGCGCACTGAAGCTTTCTTT. This sequence encodes CASTQRRQMRTEAFF. The chain uses TRBV5-6 and TRBJ1-1; D gene uncertain. V lost 6 bases, J lost 4 bases, and 19 bases lay in between. The germline V gene encodes CDR1 SGHDT and CDR2 YYEEEE. This CDR3 is built from 15 residues.

This sequence joins TRBV2 and TRBJ2-2; perhaps TRBD1 as D (5 bases). The V gene's germline CDR1 is SNHLY and CDR2 FYNNEI. The CDR3 extends over 14 amino acids. The V gene lost 8 bases and the J gene lost 0 bases, with 10 bases spanning the gap. The CDR3 sequence is CASGWTPNTGELFF. DNA of the CDR3: TGTGCCAGCGGTTGGACACCGAACACCGGGGAGCTGTTTTTT.

The rearrangement links TRBV30 to TRBJ1-4, with TRBD1 as a possible D gene (5 bases). This CDR3 is built from 12 residues. Between the trimmed V and J ends, which lost 2 bases and 8 bases, there was a span of 9 bases. CDR1 is GTSNPN and CDR2 is SVGIG in the germline V gene (reference sequence). The CDR3 loop is CAWSWDFEKLFF. CDR3 nucleotides: TGTGCCTGGAGTTGGGACTTCGAAAAACTGTTTTTT. Variable domain in full (rest from reference TRBV30 and TRBJ1-4): SQTIHQWPATLVQPVGSPLSLECTVEGTSNPNLYWYRQAAGRGLQLLFYSVGIGQISSEVPQNLSASRPQDRQFILSSKKLLLSDSGFYLCAWSWDFEKLFFGSGTQLSVL.

This rearrangement joins TRBV19 to TRBJ1-2; D possibly corresponds to TRBD1 (6 bases). Germline values: CDR1 LNHDA, CDR2 SQIVND (reference sequence). This CDR3 comprises 16 residues. Between the trimmed V and J ends, which lost 4 bases and 0 bases, there was a span of 15 bases. In nucleotides, the CDR3 is TGTGCCAGTAGTAAGACAGGCGATCGAGCTAACTATGGCTACACCTTC. This encodes CASSKTGDRANYGYTF.

The CDR3 here is CASSPTGTESYNEQFF. In DNA, the CDR3 is TGCGCCAGCAGCCCGACCGGGACAGAATCCTACAATGAGCAGTTCTTC. The rearrangement joins TRBV5-1 to TRBJ2-1, with 7 positions matching TRBD1. The CDR3 has 16 amino acids. Germline V gene data show CDR1 as SGHRS and CDR2 as YFSETQ. After removal of 4 bases from V and 1 base from J, the junction contained 8 bases not matched to a gene. Full variable domain (outside the CDR3, taken from reference TRBV5-1 and TRBJ2-1): KAGVTQTPRYLIKTRGQQVTLSCSPISGHRSVSWYQQTPGQGLQFLFEYFSETQRNKGNFPGRFSGRQFSNSRSEMNVSTLELGDSALYLCASSPTGTESYNEQFFGPGTRLTVL.

This chain uses TRBV4-1 with TRBJ2-7; no clear D gene. Deletions cut 0 bases from V and 1 base from J, with 13 bases between. The CDR3 sequence is 16 residues long. Germline V gene sequence: CDR1 MGHRA, CDR2 YSYEKL. The CDR3 sequence is CASSQDRAFWSYEQYF. The CDR3 DNA follows: TGCGCCAGCAGCCAAGATAGAGCCTTTTGGTCCTACGAGCAGTACTTC.

This CDR3 reads CASSYSGSSYEQYF. CDR3 nucleotides: TGTGCCAGCAGTTACTCTGGCTCTTCCTACGAGCAGTACTTC. This chain links TRBV6-5 with TRBJ2-7; D is uncertain. Germline V gene data show CDR1 as MNHEY and CDR2 as SVGAGI. V was shortened by 0 bases and J by 1 base, with 7 bases between the two germline ends. CDR3 length: 14 residues.

The chain recombines TRBV5-1 with TRBJ1-6; D call uncertain. With 1 base removed from V and 7 bases from J, the gap between germline ends came to 12 bases. Germline-derived CDR1 and CDR2 are SGHRS and YFSETQ. CDR3 length: 15 amino acids. The CDR3 DNA is TGCGCCAGCAGCTTGACTGCCCCAGAGAATTCACCCCTCCACTTT. It yields the protein CASSLTAPENSPLHF. Based on the CDR3 plus reference TRBV5-1 and TRBJ1-6, the full variable domain is KAGVTQTPRYLIKTRGQQVTLSCSPISGHRSVSWYQQTPGQGLQFLFEYFSETQRNKGNFPGRFSGRQFSNSRSEMNVSTLELGDSALYLCASSLTAPENSPLHFGNGTRLTVT.

A note on this clone: Other DNA sequences within the sample encode an identical CDR3. V gene TRBV6-6 combines with J gene TRBJ1-3; D is possibly TRBD1 (6 bases). Looked up from germline, CDR1 is MNHNY and CDR2 is SVGAGI (reference sequence). Deletions cut 7 bases from V and 0 bases from J, with 13 bases between. CDR3 length: 15 residues. CDR3 amino acids: CASTKDSNSGNTIYF. The CDR3 coding sequence is TGTGCCAGCACCAAGGACAGTAACTCTGGAAACACCATATATTTT.